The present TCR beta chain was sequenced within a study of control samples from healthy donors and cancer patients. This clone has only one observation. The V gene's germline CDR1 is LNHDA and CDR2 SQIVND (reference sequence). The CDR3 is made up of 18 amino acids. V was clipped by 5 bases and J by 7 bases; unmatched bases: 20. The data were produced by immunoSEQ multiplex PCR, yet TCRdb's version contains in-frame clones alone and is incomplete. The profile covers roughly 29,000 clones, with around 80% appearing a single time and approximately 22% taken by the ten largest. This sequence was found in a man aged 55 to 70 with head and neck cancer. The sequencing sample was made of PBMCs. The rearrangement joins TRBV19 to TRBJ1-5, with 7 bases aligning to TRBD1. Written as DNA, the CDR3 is TGTGCCAGTAGTTTCCGAATTTCCGATAGACAGGGTAACCAGCCCCAGCATTTT. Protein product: CASSFRISDRQGNQPQHF.